The 16 T cell receptor beta chains below all came from one sample that was sequenced in a study of T cell responses to AZD1222 COVID-19 vaccine. Sequencing was performed with immunoSEQ multiplex PCR; in TCRdb, only in-frame clones are kept and a portion is missing. The sample records some 180,000 clones, almost 95% being singletons. Sample: peripheral blood, taken on day 0 of AZD1222 vaccination. The receptors here all came from an adult in good health.

The V gene is TRBV27, the J gene TRBJ2-5, with 8 bases lining up with TRBD2. This CDR3 contains 14 residues. Germline V CDR1 and CDR2: MNHEY, SMNVEV (reference sequence). With 3 bases clipped from V and 4 bases from J, the junction kept 4 bases outside the gene matches. This CDR3 reads CASSLSGTRETQYF. CDR3 nucleotides: TGTGCCAGCAGTTTGTCCGGGACTAGAGAGACCCAGTACTTC.

The chain couples TRBV11-1 to TRBJ1-2, with TRBD1 as a possible D gene (5 bases). The CDR3 has 14 residues. Trimming took 6 bases from V and 0 from J, leaving 11 bases between them. Germline V gives CDR1 SGHAT, CDR2 FQDESV (reference sequence). CDR3 residues: CASRPDSSNYGYTF. The CDR3 region has the DNA TGTGCCAGCAGACCTGACAGTTCTAACTATGGCTACACCTTC.

This clone occurred once. V usage is TRBV5-1 and J usage is TRBJ2-3; D gene uncertain. Germline values: CDR1 SGHRS, CDR2 YFSETQ. Trimming removed 4 bases from V and 3 bases from J, with 9 bases in between. This CDR3 has 13 amino acids. DNA for the CDR3: TGCGCCAGCAGCACGACCGATACAGATACGCAGTATTTT. It translates to CASSTTDTDTQYF.

The J gene is TRBJ2-5, the V gene TRBV7-9; 7 bases fit TRBD1. This CDR3 has 16 residues. Per germline, CDR1 SEHNR and CDR2 FQNEAQ (reference sequence). The V and J ends lost 3 bases and 2 bases, in that order; junction bases with no gene match: 9. CDR3 protein: CASSLTAGRGQETQYF. The CDR3 nucleotides read TGTGCCAGCAGCTTGACCGCGGGCAGGGGGCAAGAGACCCAGTACTTC. Full variable domain (remainder filled in from reference TRBV7-9 and TRBJ2-5): DTGVSQNPRHKITKRGQNVTFRCDPISEHNRLYWYRQTLGQGPEFLTYFQNEAQLEKSRLLSDRFSAERPKGSFSTLEIQRTEQGDSAMYLCASSLTAGRGQETQYFGPGTRLLVL.

V gene TRBV3-1 (or the pseudogene TRBV3-2) combines with J gene TRBJ2-2; 11 nucleotides agree with TRBD2. The CDR3 has 17 amino acids. Unmatched junction bases numbered 2, after V lost 1 base and J lost 1 base. Germline CDR1 reads LGHDT; CDR2 reads YNNKEL (reference sequence). CDR3 sequence reads: CASSQVLAGGNTGELFF. The CDR3 DNA is TGTGCCAGCAGCCAAGTCCTAGCGGGGGGGAACACCGGGGAGCTGTTTTTT.

The chain couples TRBV4-1 to TRBJ1-1, with TRBD1 matching 7 bases. CDR1 is MGHRA, CDR2 YSYEKL, per germline. This CDR3 has 14 amino acids. Trimming at V came to 6 bases and at J to 3 bases, leaving 7 bases not matched to a gene. The DNA of the CDR3 is TGCGCCAGCAGACAGACAGGGAGGGACACTGAAGCTTTCTTT. It encodes CASRQTGRDTEAFF.

CDR3: CASSEAGGTFYNEQFF. CDR3 DNA: TGTGCCAGCAGTGAAGCCGGAGGAACCTTCTACAATGAGCAGTTCTTC. The chain is built from TRBV6-1 and TRBJ2-1; possible D gene TRBD2, 5 bases. The CDR3 contains 16 residues. The germline V gene has CDR1 MNHNS and CDR2 SASEGT. The V and J ends lost 0 bases and 3 bases respectively, with 12 bases between them.

This chain joins TRBV4-2 and TRBJ1-3; D is unresolved. The CDR3 runs to 15 residues. The V end lost 0 bases, the J end lost 0 bases, and 6 bases lay between the germline ends. Per germline, CDR1 LGHNA and CDR2 YNFKEQ. DNA of the CDR3: TGTGCCAGCAGCCAAGATCCGAACTCTGGAAACACCATATATTTT. It encodes CASSQDPNSGNTIYF.

V gene TRBV28 combines with J gene TRBJ2-7, with unresolved D. The CDR3 sequence is 13 residues long. Germline assignment: CDR1 MDHEN and CDR2 SYDVKM. Trimming took off 5 bases at V and 3 bases at J, with 11 bases between the two ends. The CDR3 DNA follows: TGTGCCAGCAGTCTAGGTCCCATCTACGAGCAGTACTTC. It specifies CASSLGPIYEQYF. The entire variable domain, with the rest obtained from reference TRBV28 and TRBJ2-7, is as follows: DVKVTQSSRYLVKRTGEKVFLECVQDMDHENMFWYRQDPGLGLRLIYFSYDVKMKEKGDIPEGYSVSREKKERFSLILESASTNQTSMYLCASSLGPIYEQYFGPGTRLTVT.

The V and J genes are TRBV12-5 and TRBJ1-5, with D perhaps TRBD1 (5 bases). The CDR3 is made up of 14 amino acids. Germline-derived CDR1 and CDR2 are LGHNT and FRNRAP. The V end lost 7 bases, the J end lost 5 bases, and 15 bases lay between the germline ends. CDR3 nucleotides: TGTGCTAGTGCTCCTCGGGACCTTTATCAGCCCCAGCATTTT. It encodes CASAPRDLYQPQHF.

The CDR3 sequence: CAINRGYEQYF. The DNA of the CDR3 is TGTGCCATAAACAGGGGCTACGAGCAGTACTTC. This chain connects TRBV7-6 to TRBJ2-7; the match to TRBD1 covers 7 bases. The CDR3 has 11 amino acids. V shed 10 bases, J shed 3 bases, and the junction held 3 bases outside the gene matches. Looked up from germline, CDR1 is SGHVS and CDR2 is FNYEAQ.

The V call is TRBV5-1, the J call TRBJ1-2; 12 bases agree with TRBD1. Germline V gives CDR1 SGHRS, CDR2 YFSETQ. The ends lost 4 bases at V and 7 bases at J; junction bases unmatched: 5. The CDR3 runs 14 residues. CDR3 amino acids: CASSPGQGAFGYTF. As DNA, the CDR3 is TGCGCCAGCAGCCCGGGACAGGGGGCTTTTGGCTACACCTTC.

The gene calls are TRBV6-5 and TRBJ1-6; 7 positions match TRBD1. CDR1 and CDR2 from the germline V gene are MNHEY and SVGAGI. The CDR3 is made up of 13 amino acids. J lost 6 bases, V lost 7 bases, and 3 bases had no gene match. CDR3 nucleotides: TGTGCCAGCAAAAGGGACAGTAATTCACCCCTCCACTTT. This gives the protein CASKRDSNSPLHF.

This clone showed up just once. This chain joins TRBV7-6 and TRBJ2-2, with D possibly TRBD1 on 5 matching bases. The V gene lost 5 bases and the J gene lost 7 bases, with 20 bases spanning the gap. The CDR3 is made up of 16 amino acids. Germline loops: CDR1 SGHVS, CDR2 FNYEAQ. The CDR3 here is CASSPPRGRANGELFF. Here the CDR3 DNA reads TGTGCCAGCAGCCCTCCTAGGGGCAGAGCTAACGGGGAGCTGTTTTTT. Looking up the rest from reference TRBV7-6 and TRBJ2-2 gives the full variable domain: GAGVSQSPRYKVTKRGQDVALRCDPISGHVSLYWYRQALGQGPEFLTYFNYEAQQDKSGLPNDRFSAERPEGSISTLTIQRTEQRDSAMYRCASSPPRGRANGELFFGEGSRLTVL.

V and J are TRBV19 and TRBJ1-2; 8 bases are shared with TRBD1. Trimming removed 5 bases from V and 0 bases from J; junction bases left unmatched: 5. Germline lookup yields CDR1 LNHDA and CDR2 SQIVND (reference sequence). CDR3 size: 15 residues. The CDR3 region is CASSVGQGTNYGYTF. CDR3 in DNA: TGTGCCAGTAGTGTTGGACAGGGAACTAACTATGGCTACACCTTC.

The chain is built from TRBV18 and TRBJ2-1; weak D call: TRBD2 (7 bases). V lost 3 bases and J lost 0, with 12 bases in between. Germline V gene data show CDR1 as KGHSH and CDR2 as LQKENI. The CDR3 length is 16 residues. The CDR3 DNA reads as TGTGCCAGCTCACCTGTAAGGGGGGGCTCCTACAATGAGCAGTTCTTC. Amino acids: CASSPVRGGSYNEQFF.